A selection of T cell receptor beta chains follows, all from one sample in a study of T cells in Graves' hyperthyroidism and ophthalmopathy. One entry per CDR3 protein results from TCRdb running MiXCR on the multiplex PCR reads. The sample lists a few hundred thousand distinct CDR3 sequences, under 15% occurring once. Sequenced sample: blood. These receptors originate from a woman aged 30 to 39 with Graves' hyperthyroidism. The CDR3 runs from the conserved cysteine through the conserved F or W. A D gene is named only where the DNA matches it firmly. Some rows have no size entry. The others give once, few or many, or a class for an expanded clone.

>TRBJ2-7|NA|many|TRBV2
CASSAQRNYEQYF
TGTGCCAGCAGTGCACAGCGGAACTACGAGCAGTACTTC
>TRBJ2-7|NA|many|TRBV3-1
CASSQDPARAYEQYF
TGTGCCAGCAGCCAAGATCCGGCACGGGCCTACGAGCAGTACTTC
>TRBJ2-3|TRBD2|NA|TRBV11-3
CASSPDGGVGDTQYF
TGTGCCAGCAGCCCCGATGGGGGGGTAGGCGATACGCAGTATTTT
>TRBJ2-5|TRBD1|NA|TRBV6-2/TRBV6-3
CASSPPRDRVWETQYF
TGTGCCAGCAGCCCCCCCCGGGACAGGGTGTGGGAGACCCAGTACTTC
>TRBJ2-3|TRBD2|many|TRBV7-2
CASSLGGGRGDTQYF
TGTGCCAGCAGCTTAGGAGGCGGGAGAGGAGATACGCAGTATTTT
>TRBJ2-7|TRBD1|many|TRBV5-1
CASSLARQGNEQYF
TGCGCCAGCAGCTTAGCTCGACAGGGCAACGAGCAGTACTTC
>TRBJ1-5|NA|NA|TRBV20-1
CSALGCNQPQHF
TGCAGTGCTTTAGGGTGTAATCAGCCCCAGCATTTT
>TRBJ2-1|NA|few|TRBV29-1
CSVVRGSEMDEQFF
TGCAGCGTTGTAAGGGGGAGCGAAATGGATGAGCAGTTCTTC
>TRBJ2-1|NA|NA|TRBV7-9
CASSSLPEDMGQFF
TGTGCCAGCAGCTCCTTACCAGAAGATATGGGGCAGTTCTTC
>TRBJ2-7|TRBD2|few|TRBV10-2
CASSERSGSIPYEQYF
TGCGCCAGCAGTGAGCGAAGCGGGAGTATTCCGTACGAGCAGTACTTC
>TRBJ2-2|NA|few|TRBV7-9
CASSLISTGELFF
TGTGCCAGCAGCCTGATCTCCACCGGGGAGCTGTTTTTT
>TRBJ2-1|NA|many|TRBV7-3
CASSLYRGGGYEQFF
TGTGCCAGCAGCTTATATAGGGGTGGCGGCTATGAGCAGTTCTTC
>TRBJ1-4|NA|NA|TRBV2
CASSDGQRFRNEKLFF
TGTGCCAGCAGTGACGGACAGCGGTTCCGAAATGAAAAACTGTTTTTT
>TRBJ1-2|TRBD1|few|TRBV6-1
CASSKQGKNGYTF
TGTGCCAGCAGCAAACAGGGGAAGAATGGCTACACCTTC
>TRBJ2-1|NA|many|TRBV5-1
CASSLDVGGGNEQFF
TGCGCCAGCAGCTTGGATGTGGGTGGGGGCAATGAGCAGTTCTTC